This TCR beta chain appears in the sequencing data of a study of blood T cells in healthy people across ages. There are 15 residues in the CDR3. Germline V gene lookup returns CDR1 SGHTA and CDR2 FQGNSA. Trimming removed 5 bases from V and 8 bases from J; junction bases left unmatched: 9. The use of a sample-barcoded 5' primer and a J-beta primer mix characterized a second PCR of about 7 to 12 cycles. With 12 random nucleotides, a template-switch adaptor tagged each individual cDNA molecule. TCRdb reprocessed the 5' RACE reads via MiXCR and lists one record per CDR3 protein. The table lists 910,000 or so distinct CDR3 sequences, 51% of them singletons. This clonotype turned up a few times.

The sequencing input was blood. The rearrangement joins TRBV7-2 to TRBJ2-1, with 10 nucleotides matching TRBD1. This TCR derives from an older woman in good health. This CDR3 reads CASSVRQGAWDEQFF. The CDR3 region has the DNA TGTGCCAGCAGCGTACGACAGGGGGCCTGGGATGAGCAGTTCTTC.